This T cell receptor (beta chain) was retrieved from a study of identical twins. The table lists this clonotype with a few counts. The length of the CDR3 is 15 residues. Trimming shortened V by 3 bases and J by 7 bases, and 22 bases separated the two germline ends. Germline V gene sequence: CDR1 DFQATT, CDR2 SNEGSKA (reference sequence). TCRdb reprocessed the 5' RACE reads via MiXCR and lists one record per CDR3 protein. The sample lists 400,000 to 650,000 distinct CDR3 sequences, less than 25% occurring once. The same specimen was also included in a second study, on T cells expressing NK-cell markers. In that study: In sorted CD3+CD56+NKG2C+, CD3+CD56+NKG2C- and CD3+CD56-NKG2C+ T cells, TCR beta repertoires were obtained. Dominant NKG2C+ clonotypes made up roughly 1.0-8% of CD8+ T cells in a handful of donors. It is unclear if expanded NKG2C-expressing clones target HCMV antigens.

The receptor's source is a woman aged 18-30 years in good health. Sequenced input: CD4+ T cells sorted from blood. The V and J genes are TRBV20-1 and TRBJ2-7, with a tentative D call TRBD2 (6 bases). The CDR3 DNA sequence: TGCAGTGCTAGGGACGAGGAAGCGGGTGGTATTGAGCAGTACTTC. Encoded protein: CSARDEEAGGIEQYF.